One and the same sample provided the 13 T cell receptor beta chains below, sequenced in a study of lymphopenia after photon versus proton radiotherapy (dated by TCRdb to between 2019 and 2020). The method behind the library was the immunoSEQ multiplex PCR assay. The table comes from immuneACCESS by way of TCRdb, which keeps in-frame sequences with V and J called. Part of the clones is missing from these tables; in studies checked, under half for an unresolved V gene and the rest for unknown reasons. This sample comprises about 19,000 clones, over 80% of them detected only once. The top ten clones comprise around 6.5% of the sample. The specimen was peripheral blood, collected from a patient treated with photon-based radiotherapy. All receptors derive from a man aged 55 to 70 with pancreatic cancer.

CDR3 region: CASSADLRAPDTQYF. The CDR3 DNA reads TGCGCCAGCAGCGCTGACCTCAGGGCCCCAGATACGCAGTATTTT. This rearrangement joins TRBV4-3 to TRBJ2-3, with a possible D match to TRBD1 (5 bases). Germline CDR1 and CDR2: LGHNA and YSLEER. The CDR3 consists of 15 residues. V was trimmed by 5 bases and J by 4 bases, leaving 16 bases between them.

The chain joins TRBV13 to TRBJ2-1; 9 positions agree with TRBD2. Losses at the gene ends were 5 bases for V and 4 bases for J; bases not matched to a gene: 6. CDR1 is PRHDT and CDR2 is FYEKMQ in the germline V gene (reference sequence). The CDR3 loop spans 15 amino acids. As DNA, the CDR3 is TGTGCCAGCAGCCCGGCGGGGGGGCGGTACAATGAGCAGTTCTTC. Amino acid sequence: CASSPAGGRYNEQFF. Complete variable domain (other parts from reference TRBV13 and TRBJ2-1): AAGVIQSPRHLIKEKRETATLKCYPIPRHDTVYWYQQGPGQDPQFLISFYEKMQSDKGSIPDRFSAQQFSDYHSELNMSSLELGDSALYFCASSPAGGRYNEQFFGPGTRLTVL.

This CDR3 reads CASSLFQGAADTQYF. The CDR3 nucleotides are TGCGCCAGCAGCTTGTTTCAGGGGGCCGCAGATACGCAGTATTTT. J is TRBJ2-3 and V is TRBV5-1, with 8 bases lining up with TRBD1. Germline values: CDR1 SGHRS, CDR2 YFSETQ. The CDR3 spans 15 residues. The J segment lost 4 bases and the V segment lost 1 base, leaving 5 bases of the junction unmatched.

This rearrangement joins TRBV6-6 to TRBJ2-7; 10 positions agree with TRBD1. Trimming at V came to 5 bases and at J to 7 bases, leaving 8 bases not matched to a gene. The CDR3 consists of 14 residues. Germline-derived CDR1 and CDR2 are MNHNY and SVGAGI (reference sequence). CDR3 coding DNA: TGTGCCAGCAGTAAACCGGGACAGGGGAGGGAGCAGTACTTC. Translated: CASSKPGQGREQYF.

The chain links TRBV10-1 to TRBJ2-7, with D hard to call. The CDR3 sequence is 15 residues long. Trimming removed 4 bases at V and 3 bases at J, with 16 bases between. Per the germline V gene, CDR1 is WNHNN and CDR2 is SYGVQD (reference sequence). CDR3 nucleotide sequence: TGCGCCAGCAGTGTCGGACGGTCCGACTTCTACGAGCAGTACTTC. This encodes CASSVGRSDFYEQYF.

DNA of the CDR3: TGTGCCAGTAGTAGCCCCCGGGACAGGGGTATTAATGAGCAGTTCTTC. Amino acid sequence: CASSSPRDRGINEQFF. This chain uses TRBV19 with TRBJ2-1, with TRBD1 identical over 10 bases. The V and J ends lost 4 bases and 7 bases, in that order; junction bases with no gene match: 10. Germline V gene data show CDR1 as LNHDA and CDR2 as SQIVND (reference sequence). This CDR3 has 16 amino acids.

The V gene is TRBV7-2, the J gene TRBJ1-3, with D maybe TRBD1 (5 bases). Trimming shortened V by 4 bases and J by 7 bases, and 14 bases separated the two germline ends. This CDR3 spans 14 amino acids. Germline assignment: CDR1 SGHTA and CDR2 FQGNSA. CDR3 DNA sequence: TGTGCCAGCAGCTCGCAGGGAGTGAGCAACACCATATATTTT. Its protein product is CASSSQGVSNTIYF.

The chain employs TRBV18 and TRBJ1-1, with 8 bases matching TRBD1. The ends lost 4 bases at V and 1 base at J; junction bases unmatched: 2. Germline V gene sequence: CDR1 KGHSH, CDR2 LQKENI. There are 14 residues in the CDR3. The CDR3 DNA reads TGTGCCAGCTCACGCGGACAGGGGAACACTGAAGCTTTCTTT. Protein product: CASSRGQGNTEAFF.

The chain links TRBV2 to TRBJ1-5; TRBD1 is a possible D gene (6 bases). Germline lookup yields CDR1 SNHLY and CDR2 FYNNEI. V was pared by 10 bases and J by 6 bases, with 16 bases between. The CDR3 covers 13 residues. The DNA of the CDR3 is TGTGCCACAGCAAGCAGGGGACCTCAGCCCCAGCATTTT. Amino acids: CATASRGPQPQHF. The entire variable domain, with the rest obtained from reference TRBV2 and TRBJ1-5, is as follows: EPEVTQTPSHQVTQMGQEVILRCVPISNHLYFYWYRQILGQKVEFLVSFYNNEISEKSEIFDDQFSVERPDGSNFTLKIRSTKLEDSAMYFCATASRGPQPQHFGDGTRLSIL.

This chain's CDR3 is CASSLKGTSGGYIHEQFF. The DNA of the CDR3 is TGTGCCAGCAGTTTAAAAGGGACTAGCGGGGGATATATCCATGAGCAGTTCTTC. This sequence joins TRBV27 and TRBJ2-1, with 14 positions matching TRBD2. V lost 2 bases, J lost 8 bases, and 11 bases stayed unmatched. Germline assignment: CDR1 MNHEY and CDR2 SMNVEV (reference sequence). The CDR3 covers 18 residues.

This clone was detected only once. The chain combines TRBV6-5 with TRBJ1-2; tentatively, D is TRBD1 (6 bases). Per the germline V gene, CDR1 is MNHEY and CDR2 is SVGAGI. CDR3 length equals 16 residues. Trimming cost V 2 bases and J 9 bases, with 22 bases left between them. This CDR3 is CASSYTAGAYGFRYTF. DNA for the CDR3: TGTGCCAGCAGTTACACTGCAGGGGCCTATGGGTTTCGCTACACCTTC.

The chain couples TRBV6-4 to TRBJ2-1; TRBD2 matches 7 bases. Germline V CDR1 and CDR2: MRHNA, SNTAGT. Trimming cost V 5 bases and J 5 bases; bases outside gene matches: 6. The CDR3 sequence is 14 residues long. The CDR3 spells CASSRLADNNEQFF. In nucleotides, the CDR3 is TGTGCCAGCAGTAGGCTAGCGGACAACAATGAGCAGTTCTTC.

V and J are TRBV29-1 and TRBJ2-7; 8 bases are a match to TRBD1. Germline loops: CDR1 SQVTM, CDR2 ANQGSEA. This CDR3 is 15 amino acids long. V shed 2 bases and J 3 bases; nucleotides not matched to a gene: 9. CDR3 amino acids: CSVETGTGALYEQYF. CDR3 coding DNA: TGCAGCGTTGAAACCGGGACAGGTGCCCTCTACGAGCAGTACTTC.